This T cell receptor beta chain emerged from a study of OX40 agonist ivuxolimab in advanced cancers. Study-wide results and caveats: CD8+ T cells were the subset that, on average, had more expanded clones than CD4+.

With regard to this clone: The antigen is undetermined. One junction end disagrees with the germline gene, perhaps due to a read error. Within the sample, other DNA sequences also encode this same CDR3.

The data were produced by immunoSEQ multiplex PCR, yet TCRdb's version contains in-frame clones alone and is incomplete. The data contain roughly 70,000 clones, 87% of them singletons. The sample here was CD4+ or CD8+ T cells sorted from blood, taken in a trial of the OX40 agonist ivuxolimab. This TCR was recovered from an adult with an advanced solid tumor such as melanoma, head and neck, liver or kidney cancer.

CDR3 region: CASSSTGTGLNGYTF. The CDR3 DNA reads TGTGCCAGCAGTTCCACCGGGACAGGGTTAAATGGTTACACCTTC. The gene calls are TRBV28 and TRBJ1-2, with TRBD1 matching 9 bases. CDR3 length: 15 residues. CDR1 and CDR2 (germline): MDHEN, SYDVKM.